This TCR beta chain was sequenced in a study of blood T cell repertoires in COVID-19. Between the trimmed V and J ends, which lost 0 bases and 4 bases, there was a span of 6 bases. The CDR3 runs to 13 residues. The germline gives CDR1 KGHSH, CDR2 LQKENI. TCRdb keeps only in-frame clones here, not all; method: immunoSEQ multiplex PCR. The sample records about 64,000 clones, around 90% being singletons. This receptor was identified in a woman older than 75 with active COVID-19. The sequenced material came from peripheral blood. The V and J genes are TRBV18 and TRBJ2-5, with a tentative D call TRBD1 (5 bases). CDR3 in amino acids: CASSPPGVETQYF. Written as DNA, the CDR3 is TGTGCCAGCTCACCACCAGGGGTAGAGACCCAGTACTTC.